Below, one T cell receptor beta chain is given with its context. Antigen specificity is unknown. The sample belongs to a study of PD-1 blockade in classical Hodgkin lymphoma. General study results and limits: A reduction in baseline TCR diversity was reportedly seen in newly diagnosed patients relative to healthy donors. Researchers reported that CD4+ TCR diversity, though not CD8+, rose significantly by C4D1. The authors have not defined what causes the repertoire differences, possibly disease activity or prior therapy.

Sequenced by immunoSEQ multiplex PCR; TCRdb stores in-frame clones only, minus some. The sample shows about 40,000 clones, around 86% of them seen only once. No patient escaped relapse after autologous stem cell transplantation, and brentuximab vedotin exposure varied. Complete response, partial response or progressive disease were the best responses. V lost 3 bases and J lost 0; bases outside the gene matches: 0. CDR3 length: 13 amino acids. The germline V gene has CDR1 SGHKS and CDR2 YYEKEE (reference sequence). The chain is built from TRBV5-5 and TRBJ2-7; 7 bases match TRBD1. The receptor was derived from a human donor with classical Hodgkin lymphoma. This sample comprised peripheral blood mononuclear cells (PBMCs), obtained at baseline. The CDR3: CASSWTGSYEQYF. CDR3 nucleotide sequence: TGTGCCAGCAGCTGGACAGGCTCCTACGAGCAGTACTTC.